This T cell receptor (beta chain) is drawn from a study of blood T cell repertoires in COVID-19. V lost 9 bases to trimming and J lost 7 bases; unmatched junction nucleotides: 10. CDR3 size: 13 residues. The V gene's germline CDR1 is SGHNT and CDR2 YYREEE (reference sequence). This table comes from immunoSEQ multiplex PCR, and its TCRdb copy is limited to in-frame clones, with some not included. In the table there are 360,000 or so clones, under 90% of which are singletons. In Cohort 3, a recovered donor had either two negative PCRs, clearance, or symptom resolution. This receptor was identified in a woman aged 30 to 39 who had recovered from COVID-19. The chain couples TRBV5-4 to TRBJ1-5; TRBD1 agrees at 7 bases. Specimen: PBMCs or T cells enriched from blood (not recorded which). CDR3 amino acids: CATQRGPGQPQHF. The CDR3 bases are TGTGCCACCCAGAGGGGGCCTGGGCAGCCCCAGCATTTT.